The TCR beta chain under discussion was sequenced for a study of vaccination and CD4 T cells after COVID-19. Study-level information: With a range of 35 to 161, the median interval from diagnosis to drawing post-COVID samples was approximately 100 days. Study conclusions and caveats: Median SARS-CoV-2-reactive clonotype numbers went up from roughly 21 to 40, but not significantly.

Specified treatment: roughly 10-day PBMC culture with coronavirus spike peptide pools or control peptides (ViraFEST assay). Researchers reported culturing under 2.5 million PBMCs per well with 8.5 to 10 IU/ml IL-2 and 10 ug/ml peptide pools. The V and J ends lost 6 bases and 3 bases, in that order; junction bases with no gene match: 4. The germline gives CDR1 SNHLY, CDR2 FYNNEI. There are 13 residues in the CDR3. Cultured CD4+ T cell DNA underwent sequencing with the Oncomine TCR Beta short-read assay. In TCRdb, the PCR reads were re-called with MiXCR into one record per CDR3 protein. In the table there are some 14,000 distinct CDR3 sequences, about 65% of which are singletons. As to this clonotype: Its antigen is not identified.

The rearrangement joins TRBV2 to TRBJ1-1; 7 bases match TRBD1. The sample comprised CD4+ T cells from blood, cultured in vitro. The sequence came from a human donor who had recovered from COVID-19. CDR3 nucleotide sequence: TGTGCCAGCAGCACCGGGACAGACACTGAAGCTTTCTTT. Its protein is CASSTGTDTEAFF.